This T cell receptor (beta chain) is drawn from a study of low-dose radiotherapy and immunotherapy resistance in tumors. Study in general: Fractions of 0.5 Gy went to Cohort 1 every 2 weeks, totaling 6.5 Gy. On an every-two-weeks schedule, patients received intravenous nivolumab 240 mg, along with ipilimumab 1 mg/kg every six weeks.

Time point denoted: before trial treatment. Every donor's regimen consisted of nivolumab, ipilimumab, aspirin, low-dose cyclophosphamide and low-dose radiotherapy. Gene-specific TRAV and TRBV primers were used for first-strand cDNA, covering alpha and beta chains. An approximately 19-cycle PCR with a constant-region primer and V-primer adapter amplified TCRs. MiXCR, applied by TCRdb to the reads, yields one record per CDR3 protein. Among 65,000 to 95,000 distinct CDR3 sequences listed, under 20% were seen once. V was shortened by 0 bases and J by 0 bases, with 10 bases between the two germline ends. This CDR3 is 15 amino acids long. The germline CDR1 and CDR2 sequences are SGDLS and YYNGEE.

Material: PBMCs, obtained before treatment. The chain carries TRBV9 and TRBJ2-7; D not resolved. The clonotype originates from a male donor with prostate cancer. CDR3 sequence reads: CASSVGDSFSYEQYF. The CDR3 DNA reads TGTGCCAGCAGCGTAGGGGATTCATTCTCCTACGAGCAGTACTTC.